These T cell receptor beta chains were read from a single sample in a study of T cell responses to AZD1222 COVID-19 vaccine. Clones were sequenced by immunoSEQ multiplex PCR, and TCRdb holds only the in-frame ones, with some missing. The table lists approximately 93,000 clones, 75% to 90% of them singletons. The sequenced sample was peripheral blood, obtained 28 days after the second AZD1222 dose. The receptors here all came from an adult who received the AZD1222 COVID-19 vaccine. The CDR3 runs from the conserved cysteine through the conserved F or W. Fields, in order: clone size, V gene, J gene, D gene, CDR3 length, CDR3 DNA, CDR3 protein. The D gene is left open where the match is weak. Clone size, where shown, is once, few, many, or a class for clones that have expanded.

-	TRBV19	TRBJ1-5	-	15	TGTGCCAGTATACGGCAGGGAGGAATCAATCAGCCCCAGCATTTT	CASIRQGGINQPQHF
-	TRBV10-2	TRBJ1-1	-	15	TGCGCCAGCAGACCTGAAGACCTAATGAACACTGAAGCTTTCTTT	CASRPEDLMNTEAFF
-	TRBV30	TRBJ1-1	-	16	TGTGCCTGGAGTGTACCCATGGTACGGTGGAACACTGAAGCTTTCTTT	CAWSVPMVRWNTEAFF
-	TRBV2	TRBJ1-5	-	14	TGTGCCAGCAGGGATAACAGGGATAGTCAGCCCCAGCATTTT	CASRDNRDSQPQHF
once	TRBV5-4	TRBJ1-2	-	14	TGTGCCAGCAGCTTATCCGGGGCCCCTCATGGCTACACCTTC	CASSLSGAPHGYTF
-	TRBV19	TRBJ1-6	-	13	TGTGCCACGGGGACGGAGGGCAATTCACCCCTCCACTTT	CATGTEGNSPLHF
-	TRBV6-9	TRBJ2-7	-	14	TGTGCCAACTCCGGGACGGCGAGACTCTACGAGCAGTACTTC	CANSGTARLYEQYF
-	TRBV19	TRBJ2-1	TRBD1	13	TGTGCCAGTAGGACAGGGGTCTACAATGAGCAGTTCTTC	CASRTGVYNEQFF
-	TRBV6-5	TRBJ2-7	TRBD1	14	TGTGCCAGCACCTCAGGGGACAGGGTCTACGAGCAGTACTTC	CASTSGDRVYEQYF
-	TRBV5-1	TRBJ2-3	-	15	TGCGCCAGCAGCCCAGCCCTACCAAGCACAGATACGCAGTATTTT	CASSPALPSTDTQYF
-	TRBV5-1	TRBJ2-2	-	13	TGCGCCAGCAGCTTGCAGGGCACCGGGGAGCTGTTTTTT	CASSLQGTGELFF
-	TRBV28	TRBJ2-7	-	13	TGTGCCAGCAGTTTCCCCGGGGGCTACGAGCAGTACTTC	CASSFPGGYEQYF
-	TRBV30	TRBJ1-5	TRBD1	17	TGTGCCTGGACCCGGGACAGCCTTGTTTATAGCAATCAGCCCCAGCATTTT	CAWTRDSLVYSNQPQHF
-	TRBV3-1/TRBV3-2	TRBJ2-5	-	16	TGTGCCAGCAGTCCCGGGACTTTAATGTACCAAGAGACCCAGTACTTC	CASSPGTLMYQETQYF
-	TRBV28	TRBJ1-2	TRBD1	16	TGTGCCAGCAGTACTGCGCCGGGACAGGGGTTCTATGGCTACACCTTC	CASSTAPGQGFYGYTF
-	TRBV2	TRBJ1-1	-	15	TGTGCCAGCTCCTCAGGTCTTGTGGGGAACACTGAAGCTTTCTTT	CASSSGLVGNTEAFF
-	TRBV21-1	TRBJ1-5	-	19	TGTGCCAGCAGCAGCCAGGGTCGTTATGGCCTCAGGGGCAATCAGCCCCAGCATTTT	CASSSQGRYGLRGNQPQHF
few	TRBV11-2	TRBJ2-3	TRBD1	18	TGTGCCAGCAGCTTAGACGGACAGGGGGCCCCTAGCACAGATACGCAGTATTTT	CASSLDGQGAPSTDTQYF
-	TRBV25-1	TRBJ2-4	-	13	TGTGCCAGCAGTGAAGGAAGGATCGCCATTCAGTACTTC	CASSEGRIAIQYF
-	TRBV30	TRBJ2-1	TRBD2	15	TGTGCCTGGAGTACTGGGACTAGCGGGGGGGCACGGCAGTTCTTC	CAWSTGTSGGARQFF
-	TRBV14	TRBJ1-1	-	14	TGTGCCAGCAGCCAAAACCTTATTGGAAGGGAAGCTTTCTTT	CASSQNLIGREAFF
-	TRBV11-2	TRBJ2-7	-	16	TGTGCCAGCAGCTTAGTTCTTCAGGGGAGAGGGTACGAGCAGTACTTC	CASSLVLQGRGYEQYF
-	TRBV2	TRBJ1-5	-	13	TGTGCCAGCAGTGAGTTGGACCAGACGGCCCAGCATTTT	CASSELDQTAQHF
-	TRBV28	TRBJ1-2	-	13	TGTGCCAGCAGTTGGGACATCTTGGGTGGCTACACCTTC	CASSWDILGGYTF
once	TRBV2	TRBJ1-3	-	16	TGTGCCAGCAGCCTTCAGGGTACTAAAGCTGGAAACACCATATATTTT	CASSLQGTKAGNTIYF
-	TRBV5-4	TRBJ2-3	TRBD2	19	TGTGCCAGCAGCTTGGGTCCTAGCGGGGGCCACACCACAACAGATACGCAGTATTTT	CASSLGPSGGHTTTDTQYF
-	TRBV7-6	TRBJ1-1	-	15	TGTGCCAGCAGCCCCCGGGCGGTCCTGAACACTGAAGCTTTCTTT	CASSPRAVLNTEAFF
-	TRBV6-4	TRBJ1-2	TRBD1	16	TGTGCCAGCAGCCCGGGACAGGGGGCTGTTGGCTATGGCTACACCTTC	CASSPGQGAVGYGYTF
-	TRBV18	TRBJ1-2	TRBD1	14	TGTGCCAGCTCACCATACAGGGGCGACTATGGCTACACCTTC	CASSPYRGDYGYTF
-	TRBV24-1	TRBJ1-4	-	14	TGTGCCACCAGTGATGGCCGCCGGAGCGAAAAACTGTTTTTT	CATSDGRRSEKLFF
-	TRBV19	TRBJ1-1	-	18	TGTGCCAGTAGCCACCACCGCGGGCCAGGTCCCATGAACACTGAAGCTTTCTTT	CASSHHRGPGPMNTEAFF
-	TRBV5-1	TRBJ1-4	-	16	TGCGCCAGCAGCTCGACTTACAAGGCTGTTAATGAAAAACTGTTTTTT	CASSSTYKAVNEKLFF
-	TRBV27	TRBJ1-2	TRBD1	16	TGTGCCAGCTCACCCCGGACAGGCCCGGGCTTGGGGGGCTACACCTTC	CASSPRTGPGLGGYTF
few	TRBV11-2	TRBJ2-6	TRBD1	15	TGTGCCAGCAGCTTGACAGGGACCGGGGCCAACGTCCTGACTTTC	CASSLTGTGANVLTF
few	TRBV11-3	TRBJ1-1	-	13	TGTGCCAGCAGCTTAGAGTCGAACACTGAAGCTTTCTTT	CASSLESNTEAFF
-	TRBV2	TRBJ1-1	-	12	TGTGCCAGCAGTGCCTTTGGGCCTGAAGCTTTCTTT	CASSAFGPEAFF
once	TRBV28	TRBJ1-2	-	14	TGTGCCAGCAGTTATCAGGGGAATAACTATGGCTACACCTTC	CASSYQGNNYGYTF
-	TRBV9	TRBJ2-6	-	15	TGTGCCAGCAGCGTACGCCGCTCTGGGGCCAACGTCCTGACTTTC	CASSVRRSGANVLTF
-	TRBV6-5	TRBJ1-6	-	14	TGTGCCAGCAGCTTCACAGGGTTCGGTTCACCCCTCCACTTT	CASSFTGFGSPLHF
-	TRBV11-2	TRBJ1-2	-	14	TGTGCCAGCAGCTTAGCGACCCGGGGGGGTGGCTACACCTTC	CASSLATRGGGYTF
-	TRBV28	TRBJ1-2	TRBD1	16	TGTGCCAGCAGTTTCGTGGAGGGGGCACAAAGCTATGGCTACACCTTC	CASSFVEGAQSYGYTF
-	TRBV5-1	TRBJ1-6	TRBD1	17	TGCGCCAGCAGCTTGAGGGTCGTGGTGGCAGGGGGGTCACCCCTCCACTTT	CASSLRVVVAGGSPLHF
-	TRBV7-3	TRBJ1-2	-	14	TGTGCCAGCAGCTTAGTCGCAGGGGACTATGGCTACACCTTC	CASSLVAGDYGYTF
-	TRBV7-6	TRBJ1-1	TRBD1	16	TGTGCCAGCAGCCTCTTCGCGGAGGGGGCGAGGACTGAAGCTTTCTTT	CASSLFAEGARTEAFF
-	TRBV5-1	TRBJ2-1	-	14	TGCGCCAGCAGCGTGGGGAGCTCATACAATGAGCAGTTCTTC	CASSVGSSYNEQFF
-	TRBV3-1/TRBV3-2	TRBJ1-2	TRBD1	14	TGTGCCAGCAGCCAAGGGACAGGGCCCTATGGCTACACCTTC	CASSQGTGPYGYTF
once	TRBV9	TRBJ1-2	-	14	TGTGCCAGCAGCAAAGACAGTCCCTACTATGGCTACACCTTC	CASSKDSPYYGYTF
-	TRBV27	TRBJ2-7	-	14	TGTGCCAGCAGTTTACTACGGGGGGCCGACGAGCAGTACTTC	CASSLLRGADEQYF
-	TRBV5-1	TRBJ1-1	-	13	TGCGCCAGCAGCTTGTATGAGAACACTGAAGCTTTCTTT	CASSLYENTEAFF
-	TRBV6-2/TRBV6-3	TRBJ1-1	-	16	TGTGCCAGCAGTTACCGCAGGTTCTCCATGAACACTGAAGCTTTCTTT	CASSYRRFSMNTEAFF
-	TRBV6-2/TRBV6-3	TRBJ1-6	TRBD1	15	TGTGCCAGCAGTATACAGGGGGCCGTGAGTCCACCCCTCCACTTT	CASSIQGAVSPPLHF
-	TRBV9	TRBJ2-7	TRBD2	13	TGTGCCAGCAGCACCAGCGGGGGATACGAGCAGTACTTC	CASSTSGGYEQYF
-	TRBV12-3/TRBV12-4	TRBJ2-5	TRBD2	13	TGTGCCAGCAGTTTGGGGGGGCAAGAGACCCAGTACTTC	CASSLGGQETQYF